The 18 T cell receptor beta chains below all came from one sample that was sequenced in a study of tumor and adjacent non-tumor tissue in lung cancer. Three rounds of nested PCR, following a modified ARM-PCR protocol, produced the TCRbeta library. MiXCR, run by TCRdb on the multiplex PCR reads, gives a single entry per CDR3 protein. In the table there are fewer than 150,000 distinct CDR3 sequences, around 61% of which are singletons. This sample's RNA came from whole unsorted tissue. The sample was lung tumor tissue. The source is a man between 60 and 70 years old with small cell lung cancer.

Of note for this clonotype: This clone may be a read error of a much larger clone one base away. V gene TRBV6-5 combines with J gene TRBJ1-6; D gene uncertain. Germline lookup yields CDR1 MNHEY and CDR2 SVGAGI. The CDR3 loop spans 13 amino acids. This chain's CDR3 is CARSYRVNSPLHF. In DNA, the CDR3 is TGTGCCAGGAGTTACCGCGTCAATTCACCCCTCCACTTT.

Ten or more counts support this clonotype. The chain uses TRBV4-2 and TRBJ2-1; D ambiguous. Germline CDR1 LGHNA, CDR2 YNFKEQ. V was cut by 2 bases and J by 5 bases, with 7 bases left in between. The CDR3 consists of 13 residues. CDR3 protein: CASSQPTNNEQFF. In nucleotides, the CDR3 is TGTGCCAGCAGCCAACCAACAAACAATGAGCAGTTCTTC.

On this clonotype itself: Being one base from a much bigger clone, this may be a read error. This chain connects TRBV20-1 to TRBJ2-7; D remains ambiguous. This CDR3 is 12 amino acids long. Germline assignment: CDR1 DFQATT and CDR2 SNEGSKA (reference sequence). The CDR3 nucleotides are TGCAGTGATAGAACCGTTTCCTACGAGCAGTACTTC. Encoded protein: CSDRTVSYEQYF.

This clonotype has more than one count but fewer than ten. The CDR3: CASSFGGRNTEAFF. CDR3 nucleotide sequence: TGTGCCAGCAGTTTTGGGGGGCGGAACACTGAAGCTTTCTTT. J is TRBJ1-1 and V is TRBV6-6, with D maybe TRBD1 (6 bases). The CDR3 is 14 residues long. The V and J ends lost 4 bases and 1 base respectively, with 10 bases between them. Germline CDR1 MNHNY, CDR2 SVGAGI (reference sequence).

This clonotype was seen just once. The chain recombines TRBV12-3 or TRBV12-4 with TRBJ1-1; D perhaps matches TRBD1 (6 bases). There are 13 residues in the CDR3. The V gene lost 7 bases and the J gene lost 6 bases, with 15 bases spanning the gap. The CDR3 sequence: CASNGWGRPEAFF. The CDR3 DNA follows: TGTGCCAGCAATGGCTGGGGGCGGCCTGAAGCTTTCTTT.

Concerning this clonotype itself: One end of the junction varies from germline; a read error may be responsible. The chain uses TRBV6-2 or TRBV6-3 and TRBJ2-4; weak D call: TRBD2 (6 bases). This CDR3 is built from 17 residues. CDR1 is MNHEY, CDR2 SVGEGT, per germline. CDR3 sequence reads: CASSHDFSGLTKNIQYF. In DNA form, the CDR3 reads TGTGCCAGCAGTCACGATTTTAGCGGTCTAACCAAAAACATCCAGTACTTC.

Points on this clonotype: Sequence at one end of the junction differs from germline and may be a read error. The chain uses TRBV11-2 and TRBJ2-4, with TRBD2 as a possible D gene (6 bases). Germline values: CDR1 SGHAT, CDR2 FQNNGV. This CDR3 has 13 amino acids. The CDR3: CASSLDAAGIQHF. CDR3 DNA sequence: TGTGCCAGCAGCTTAGATGCAGCGGGCATTCAGCACTTC.

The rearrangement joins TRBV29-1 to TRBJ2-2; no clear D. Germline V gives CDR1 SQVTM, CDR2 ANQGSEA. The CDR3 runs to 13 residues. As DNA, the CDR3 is TGCAGTTTTTCGACGGCTCACACCGGGGAGCTGTTTTTT. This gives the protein CSFSTAHTGELFF.

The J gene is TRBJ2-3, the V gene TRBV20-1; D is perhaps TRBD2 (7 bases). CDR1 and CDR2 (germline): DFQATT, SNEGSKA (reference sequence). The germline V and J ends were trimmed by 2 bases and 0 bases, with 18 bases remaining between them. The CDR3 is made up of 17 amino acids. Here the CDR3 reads CSARKGGGQPSTDTQYF. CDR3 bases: TGCAGTGCTAGAAAGGGGGGGGGGCAACCTAGCACAGATACGCAGTATTTT.

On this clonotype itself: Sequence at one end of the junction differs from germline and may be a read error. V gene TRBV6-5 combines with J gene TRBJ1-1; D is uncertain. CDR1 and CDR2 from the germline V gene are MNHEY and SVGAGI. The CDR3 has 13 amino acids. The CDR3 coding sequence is TGTGCCAGCAGTTATTTTCTAGGAATTGAAGCCTTCTTT. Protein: CASSYFLGIEAFF.

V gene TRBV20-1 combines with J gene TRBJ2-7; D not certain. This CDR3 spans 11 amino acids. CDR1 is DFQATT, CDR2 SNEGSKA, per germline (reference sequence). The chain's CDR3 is CNASPGNVQYV. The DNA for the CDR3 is TGCAATGCTTCTCCAGGTAACGTGCAGTACGTC.

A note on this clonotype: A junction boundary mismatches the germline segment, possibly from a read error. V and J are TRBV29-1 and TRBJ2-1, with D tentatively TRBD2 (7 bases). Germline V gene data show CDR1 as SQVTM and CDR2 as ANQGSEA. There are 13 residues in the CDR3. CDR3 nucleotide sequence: TGCAGCGTTAAGGGGGGGCTCTACAATGAGGAGTTCTTC. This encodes CSVKGGLYNEEFF.

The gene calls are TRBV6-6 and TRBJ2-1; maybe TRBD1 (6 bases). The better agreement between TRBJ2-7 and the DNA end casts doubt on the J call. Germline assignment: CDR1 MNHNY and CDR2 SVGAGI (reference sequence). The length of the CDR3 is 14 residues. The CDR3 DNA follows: TGTGCCAGCACTTGGGATAGGGGGACCAATGAGCAGTACTTC. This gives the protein CASTWDRGTNEQYF.

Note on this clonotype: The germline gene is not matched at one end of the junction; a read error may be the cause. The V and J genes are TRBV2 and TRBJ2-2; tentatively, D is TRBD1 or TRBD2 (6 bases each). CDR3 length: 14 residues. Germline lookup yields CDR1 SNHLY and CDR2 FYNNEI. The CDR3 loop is CVSSERGATGELFF. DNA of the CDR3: TGTGTCAGCAGTGAGAGGGGGGCCACCGGGGAGCTGTTTTTT.

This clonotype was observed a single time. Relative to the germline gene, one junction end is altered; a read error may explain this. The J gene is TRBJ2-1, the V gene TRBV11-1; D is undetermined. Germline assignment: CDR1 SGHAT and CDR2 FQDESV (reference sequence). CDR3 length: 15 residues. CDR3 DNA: TGTTCCAGCAGCCACCAAGTTCATTCCTGCAATGAGCAGTTCTTC. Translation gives CSSSHQVHSCNEQFF.

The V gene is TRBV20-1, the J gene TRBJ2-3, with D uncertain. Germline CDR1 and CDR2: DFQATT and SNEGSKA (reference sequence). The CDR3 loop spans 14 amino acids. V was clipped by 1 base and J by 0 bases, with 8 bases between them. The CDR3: CSARVSGSTDTQYF. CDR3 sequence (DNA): TGCAGTGCTAGAGTATCGGGTAGCACAGATACGCAGTATTTT.

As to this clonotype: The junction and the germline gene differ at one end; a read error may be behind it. The DNA for the CDR3 is TGTGTCAGCAGCCGAGGACAGGGGGGATACAAAGAGCAGTTCTTC. Translated: CVSSRGQGGYKEQFF. V gene TRBV4-2 combines with J gene TRBJ2-1, with 10 bases lining up with TRBD1. CDR1 LGHNA and CDR2 YNFKEQ come from the germline V gene. The CDR3 totals 15 residues.

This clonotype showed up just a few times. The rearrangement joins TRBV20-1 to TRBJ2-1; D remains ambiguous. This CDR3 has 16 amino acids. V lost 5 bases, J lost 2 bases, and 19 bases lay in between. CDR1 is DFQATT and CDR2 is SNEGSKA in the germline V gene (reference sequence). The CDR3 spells CSALSSGITAYNEQFF. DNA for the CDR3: TGCAGTGCTCTTTCGTCAGGAATCACAGCCTACAATGAGCAGTTCTTC.